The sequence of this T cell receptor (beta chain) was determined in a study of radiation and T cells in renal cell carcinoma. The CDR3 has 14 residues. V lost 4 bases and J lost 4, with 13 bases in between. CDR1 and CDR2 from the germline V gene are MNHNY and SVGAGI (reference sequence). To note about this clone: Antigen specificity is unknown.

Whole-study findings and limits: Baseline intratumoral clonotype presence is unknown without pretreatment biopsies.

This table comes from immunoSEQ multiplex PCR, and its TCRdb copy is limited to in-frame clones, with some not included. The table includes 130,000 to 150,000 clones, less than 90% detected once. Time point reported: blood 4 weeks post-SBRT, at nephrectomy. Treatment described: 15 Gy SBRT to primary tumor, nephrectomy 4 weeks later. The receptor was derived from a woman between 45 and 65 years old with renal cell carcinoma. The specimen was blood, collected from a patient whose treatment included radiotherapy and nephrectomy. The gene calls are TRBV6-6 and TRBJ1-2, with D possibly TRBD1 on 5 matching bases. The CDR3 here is CASSSLGGVYGYTF. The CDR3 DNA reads TGTGCCAGCAGTTCCCTGGGGGGGGTCTATGGCTACACCTTC.